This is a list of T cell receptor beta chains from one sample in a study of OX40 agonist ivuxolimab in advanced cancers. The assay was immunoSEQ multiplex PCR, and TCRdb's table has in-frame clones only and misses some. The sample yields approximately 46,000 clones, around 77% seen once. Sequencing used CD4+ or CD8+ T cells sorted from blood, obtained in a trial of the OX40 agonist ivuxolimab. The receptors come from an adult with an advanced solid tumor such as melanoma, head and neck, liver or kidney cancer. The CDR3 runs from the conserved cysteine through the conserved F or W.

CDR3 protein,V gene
CASSVGPLTGGYTF,TRBV7-2
CASRTTAYEQYF,TRBV28
CASRQKGGHYGYTF,TRBV5-4
CASSGSGVGEQFF,TRBV6-4
CASSPQDMGLVFHEQFF,TRBV4-1
CASSQPGLAGGRDEQFF,TRBV19
CASSPGGLAGGTGELFF,TRBV18
CASSDFQGIMGNTIYF,TRBV2
CASSEYHMNSPLHF,TRBV25-1
CASSPHRGQGGQPQHF,TRBV28
CASSLVLAGDRGETQYF,TRBV5-1
CASGSKNIQYF,TRBV2
CASSQAGQGWSGELFF,TRBV2
CASSLASWQDLFGAFF,TRBV7-2
CASSQGVGAKNIQYF,TRBV4-1
CAISETTYEQYF,TRBV6-5
CATSRAPGLAGGNEQFF,TRBV15
CASSTAGQGAYEQYF,TRBV21-1
CASSLDSNSPLHF,TRBV5-1
CAITPTSGRAGTGELFF,TRBV10-3
CASSGGRATDTQYF,TRBV19
CASRTGGSGGNEQFF,TRBV28
CASSQVSGSYEQYF,TRBV9
CATSDLSGTDTQYF,TRBV6-1
CASIGSAGQRYNEQFF,TRBV2
CASSSDRAGTQYF,TRBV5-1
CASSRNRVEDTQYF,TRBV5-1
CASKPTSRYQETQYF,TRBV27
CASRQDSGTTFPYEQYF,TRBV19
CASSLDGPYSGNTIYF,TRBV5-1
CASSQVWRNVAKNIQYF,TRBV4-1
CASSLDGIAGAQYF,TRBV7-6
CASSDRSRGRYTETQYF,TRBV6-1
CATSRDRTSGRAPGRTQYF,TRBV15
CASSSAVSYEQYF,TRBV6-5